Presented here are 13 T cell receptor beta chains from one specimen sequenced in a study of T cell changes during pregnancy in multiple sclerosis (dated by TCRdb to about 2019). Library preparation used the immunoSEQ multiplex PCR assay. TCRdb carries this immuneACCESS record with in-frame sequences only. Its versions omit some clonotypes, under half of them owing to an unresolved V gene in the studies checked, with the rest unexplained. The sample contains tens of thousands of clones, approximately 89% of them found a single time. Jointly, the top ten make up roughly 4.9% of the sample. The source material was peripheral blood, sampled in the first trimester of pregnancy. The receptors shown here come from a female donor in good health, enrolled as a control in a pregnancy study.

This chain uses TRBV6-1 with TRBJ2-7; D not resolved. V lost 4 bases and J lost 3, with 4 bases in between. The germline V gene has CDR1 MNHNS and CDR2 SASEGT. This CDR3 spans 11 amino acids. The CDR3 DNA follows: TGTGCCAGCAGTGCAAACTACGAGCAGTACTTC. Translation gives CASSANYEQYF.

This chain connects TRBV30 to TRBJ1-6; 9 positions agree with TRBD1. This CDR3 contains 16 residues. Germline lookup yields CDR1 GTSNPN and CDR2 SVGIG (reference sequence). Trimming took 2 bases from V and 4 from J; bases not matched to a gene: 6. The CDR3 here is CAWSHVGQGYNSPLHF. The CDR3 bases are TGTGCCTGGAGTCACGTTGGACAGGGGTATAATTCACCCCTCCACTTT.

This clone was detected a few times. The chain couples TRBV27 to TRBJ1-1; perhaps TRBD1 as D (5 bases). The CDR3 has 12 residues. V lost 7 bases and J 4 bases, leaving 10 bases between the germline ends. Germline CDR1 MNHEY, CDR2 SMNVEV (reference sequence). CDR3 bases: TGTGCCAGCAAGGGGTTGAGCACTGAAGCTTTCTTT. The encoded protein is CASKGLSTEAFF.

V usage is TRBV28 and J usage is TRBJ2-7; the D gene is possibly TRBD1 (5 bases). Germline loops: CDR1 MDHEN, CDR2 SYDVKM. The V end lost 5 bases, the J end lost 7 bases, and 12 bases lay between the germline ends. This CDR3 is built from 12 residues. The CDR3 region has the DNA TGTGCCAGCAGTCTTCAGGGTAGGGAGCAGTACTTC. Translation gives CASSLQGREQYF. Full variable domain (rest looked up from reference TRBV28 and TRBJ2-7): DVKVTQSSRYLVKRTGEKVFLECVQDMDHENMFWYRQDPGLGLRLIYFSYDVKMKEKGDIPEGYSVSREKKERFSLILESASTNQTSMYLCASSLQGREQYFGPGTRLTVT.

This chain uses TRBV30 with TRBJ2-1; the match to TRBD1 covers 12 bases. CDR3 size: 17 residues. Germline CDR1 is GTSNPN and CDR2 is SVGIG (reference sequence). V gave up 3 bases and J gave up 0 bases; unmatched junction bases: 6. CDR3 sequence (DNA): TGTGCCTGGAGCCGGGACAGGGGGCCTCGCTCCTACAATGAGCAGTTCTTC. Protein: CAWSRDRGPRSYNEQFF.

This clone was found once. The rearrangement joins TRBV4-2 to TRBJ2-1; 7 bases match TRBD2. The germline gives CDR1 LGHNA, CDR2 YNFKEQ. V was pared by 3 bases and J by 7 bases, with 12 bases of the junction left unmatched. The CDR3 is 16 amino acids. The CDR3 sequence: CASSHSIAGGSNEQFF. The DNA of the CDR3 is TGTGCCAGCAGCCACTCAATAGCGGGCGGGAGTAATGAGCAGTTCTTC.

This clone has only one observation. The chain links TRBV19 to TRBJ1-4, with D possibly being TRBD1 (5 bases). In germline, CDR1 is LNHDA, CDR2 SQIVND (reference sequence). The ends were cut back, 11 bases at V and 2 bases at J, with 15 bases in the middle. The CDR3 is made up of 14 amino acids. Here the CDR3 DNA reads TGTGCCGGAGGAGGCGGGGCCACTAATGAAAAACTGTTTTTT. This translates into CAGGGGATNEKLFF.

The genes are TRBV19 and TRBJ1-2, with 8 bases that match TRBD1. CDR3 size: 14 residues. V was pared by 5 bases and J by 12 bases, with 14 bases of the junction left unmatched. The germline V gene encodes CDR1 LNHDA and CDR2 SQIVND (reference sequence). Here the CDR3 reads CASSFLGTGDVDTF. DNA of the CDR3: TGTGCCAGTAGTTTCTTGGGGACAGGAGATGTCGACACCTTC.

This clone was detected once. The V call is TRBV6-4, the J call TRBJ2-7; D is perhaps TRBD2 (6 bases). Trimming removed 6 bases at V and 0 bases at J, with 15 bases between. This CDR3 spans 15 amino acids. Germline loops: CDR1 MRHNA, CDR2 SNTAGT. CDR3 in amino acids: CASRAPGLGSYEQYF. CDR3 in DNA: TGTGCCAGCAGGGCTCCGGGACTCGGCTCCTACGAGCAGTACTTC.

The chain couples TRBV6-5 to TRBJ2-7; D is perhaps TRBD1 (6 bases). Trimming stripped 6 bases from V and 2 bases from J, with 14 bases between. The CDR3 has 14 residues. In germline, CDR1 is MNHEY, CDR2 SVGAGI. The CDR3 DNA reads TGTGCCAGCAGCAACAGGGTTGGGGCCTACGAGCAGTACTTC. It specifies CASSNRVGAYEQYF.

V and J are TRBV7-3 and TRBJ2-2; D not certain. Deletions cut 5 bases from V and 6 bases from J, with 10 bases between. Germline assignment: CDR1 SGHTA and CDR2 FQGTGA. This CDR3 has 13 amino acids. The CDR3 DNA reads as TGTGCCAGCAGCCCAACAAGTTCCGGGGAGCTGTTTTTT. The encoded protein is CASSPTSSGELFF.

V gene TRBV11-2 combines with J gene TRBJ2-1, with 11 nucleotides matching TRBD2. Germline-derived CDR1 and CDR2 are SGHAT and FQNNGV. V shed 2 bases and J 6 bases; nucleotides not matched to a gene: 6. The CDR3 covers 16 residues. The CDR3 DNA is TGTGCCAGCAGCTTACGTGGACTAGCGGGTTTCAATGAGCAGTTCTTC. Its protein is CASSLRGLAGFNEQFF.

This chain joins TRBV6-5 and TRBJ1-2; 8 bases are a match to TRBD1. This CDR3 has 12 amino acids. The ends lost 7 bases at V and 8 bases at J; junction bases unmatched: 6. Germline V gives CDR1 MNHEY, CDR2 SVGAGI. CDR3 region: CASTRQGRGYTF. The CDR3 bases are TGTGCCAGCACCCGACAGGGGCGGGGCTACACCTTC.